In its sample, the clone carrying this T cell receptor (beta chain) was seen a few times. The antigen remains unidentified. This entry belongs to a study of CD8+ T cells in alopecia areata. Study background: Severity among treated patients was scored by the percentage of scalp area affected.

Stated treatment: oral pan-JAK inhibitor, 5-10 mg twice daily. Sampling of alopecia areata patients yielded lesional scalp punch biopsies as well as peripheral blood. Sequencing relied on a cDNA template that was reverse transcribed from extracted RNA. TCRdb keeps only in-frame clones here, not all; method: immunoSEQ multiplex PCR. Of 150,000 to 200,000 clones listed, 55% to 75% were seen once; the top ten hold 11% to 15%. Findings and caveats of the study: Many expanded lesional clones stayed in scalp and blood while on tofacitinib.

The sample in question was CD4+ T cells sorted from blood, obtained at week 24, from a patient treated with tofacitinib. This clonotype was obtained from a human donor with alopecia areata.

The CDR3 DNA is TGTGCCAGCAGTGAGGTCCTGGCTGAAAAACTGTTTTTT. This translates into CASSEVLAEKLFF. The V gene is TRBV2, the J gene TRBJ1-4; D is unresolved. Between the trimmed V and J ends, which lost 3 bases and 7 bases, there was a span of 9 bases. The CDR3 sequence is 13 residues long. Germline V gene sequence: CDR1 SNHLY, CDR2 FYNNEI.